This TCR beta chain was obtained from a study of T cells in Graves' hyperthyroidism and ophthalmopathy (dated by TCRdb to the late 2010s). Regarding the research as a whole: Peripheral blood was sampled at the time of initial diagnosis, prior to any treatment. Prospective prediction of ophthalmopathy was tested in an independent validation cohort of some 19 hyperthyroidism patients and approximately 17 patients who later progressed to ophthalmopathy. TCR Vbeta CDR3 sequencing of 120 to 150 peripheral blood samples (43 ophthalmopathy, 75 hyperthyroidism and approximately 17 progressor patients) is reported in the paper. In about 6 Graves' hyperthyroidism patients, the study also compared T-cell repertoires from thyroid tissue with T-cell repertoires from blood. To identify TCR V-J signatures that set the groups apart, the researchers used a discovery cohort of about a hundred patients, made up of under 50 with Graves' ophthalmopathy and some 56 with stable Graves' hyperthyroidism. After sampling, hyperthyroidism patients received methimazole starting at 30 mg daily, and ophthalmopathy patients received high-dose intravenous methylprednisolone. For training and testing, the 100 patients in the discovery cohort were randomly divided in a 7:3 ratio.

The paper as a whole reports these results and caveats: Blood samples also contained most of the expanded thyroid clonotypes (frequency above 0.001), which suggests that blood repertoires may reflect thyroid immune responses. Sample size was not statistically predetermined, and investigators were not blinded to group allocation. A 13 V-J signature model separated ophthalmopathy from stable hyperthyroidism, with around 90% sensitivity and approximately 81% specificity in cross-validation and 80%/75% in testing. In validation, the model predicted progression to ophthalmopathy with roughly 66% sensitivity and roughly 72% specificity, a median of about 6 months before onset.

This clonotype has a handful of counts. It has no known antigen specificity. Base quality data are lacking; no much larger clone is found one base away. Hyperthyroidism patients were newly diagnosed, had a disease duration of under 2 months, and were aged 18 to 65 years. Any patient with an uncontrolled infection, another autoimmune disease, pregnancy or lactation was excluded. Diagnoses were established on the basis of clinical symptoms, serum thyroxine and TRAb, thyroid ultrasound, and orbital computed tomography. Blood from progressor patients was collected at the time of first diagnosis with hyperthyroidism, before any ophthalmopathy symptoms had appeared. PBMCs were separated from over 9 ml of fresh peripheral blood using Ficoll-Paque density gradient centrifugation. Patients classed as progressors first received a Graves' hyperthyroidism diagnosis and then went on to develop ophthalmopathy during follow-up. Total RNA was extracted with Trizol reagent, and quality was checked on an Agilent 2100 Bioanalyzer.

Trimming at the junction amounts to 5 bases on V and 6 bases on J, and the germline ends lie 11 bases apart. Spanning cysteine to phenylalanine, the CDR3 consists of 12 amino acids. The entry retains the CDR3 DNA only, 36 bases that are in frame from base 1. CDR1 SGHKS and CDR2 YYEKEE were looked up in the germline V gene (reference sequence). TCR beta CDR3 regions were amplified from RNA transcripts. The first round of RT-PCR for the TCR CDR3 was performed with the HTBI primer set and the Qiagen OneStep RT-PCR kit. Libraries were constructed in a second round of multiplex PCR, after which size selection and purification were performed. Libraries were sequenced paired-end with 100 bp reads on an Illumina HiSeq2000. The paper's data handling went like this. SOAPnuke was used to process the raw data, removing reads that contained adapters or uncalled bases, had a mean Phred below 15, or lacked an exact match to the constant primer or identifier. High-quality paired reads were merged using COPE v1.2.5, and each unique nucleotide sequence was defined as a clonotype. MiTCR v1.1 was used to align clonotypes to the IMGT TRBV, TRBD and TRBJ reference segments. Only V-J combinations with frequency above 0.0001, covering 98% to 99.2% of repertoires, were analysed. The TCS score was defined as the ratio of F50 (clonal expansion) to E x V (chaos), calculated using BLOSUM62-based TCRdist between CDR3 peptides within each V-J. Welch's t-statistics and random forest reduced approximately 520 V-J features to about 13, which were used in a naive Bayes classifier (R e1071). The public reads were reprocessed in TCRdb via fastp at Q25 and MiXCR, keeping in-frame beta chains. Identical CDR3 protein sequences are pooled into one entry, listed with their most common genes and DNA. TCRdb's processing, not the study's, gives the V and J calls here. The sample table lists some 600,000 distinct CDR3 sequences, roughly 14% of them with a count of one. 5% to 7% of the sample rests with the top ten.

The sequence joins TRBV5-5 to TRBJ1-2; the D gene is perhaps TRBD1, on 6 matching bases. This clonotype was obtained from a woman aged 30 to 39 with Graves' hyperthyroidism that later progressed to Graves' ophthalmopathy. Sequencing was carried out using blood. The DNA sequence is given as TGTGCCAGCAGTATACAGGGCGATGGCTACACCTTC. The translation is CASSIQGDGYTF.